Listed below are T cell receptor beta chains from one sample, sequenced in a study of response to subunit inactivated influenza vaccine. TCRdb called the RT-PCR reads again in MiXCR, with one record for every CDR3 protein. This sample has roughly 570,000 distinct CDR3 sequences, with 14% found just once. The specimen was PBMCs from blood, collected 11 to 12 days after vaccination. Receptor source: a man in his forties or fifties who received an inactivated influenza vaccine. The CDR3 runs from the conserved cysteine through the conserved F or W. D genes are given only for firm matches. The size entry is marked missing in some rows and otherwise reads once, few, many or a size class.

V: TRBV20-1
J: TRBJ1-1
D: TRBD1
size: -
CDR3: CSAYFNRGQGDTEAFF
DNA: TGCAGTGCTTATTTCAACCGGGGACAGGGCGACACTGAAGCTTTCTTT

V: TRBV29-1
J: TRBJ1-2
D: -
size: -
CDR3: CSGVGVDYGYTF
DNA: TGCAGCGGAGTAGGAGTCGACTATGGCTACACCTTC

V: TRBV10-3
J: TRBJ2-3
D: -
size: many
CDR3: CAISESQGRTDTQYF
DNA: TGTGCCATCAGTGAATCCCAGGGGCGGACAGATACGCAGTATTTT

V: TRBV7-2
J: TRBJ2-4
D: -
size: many
CDR3: CASSPRVVGGGKNIQYF
DNA: TGTGCCAGCAGCCCCAGGGTGGTAGGAGGGGGCAAAAACATTCAGTACTTC

V: TRBV3-1
J: TRBJ2-1
D: TRBD2
size: -
CDR3: CASSQVLAGASYNEQFF
DNA: TGTGCCAGCAGCCAAGTACTAGCGGGGGCCTCCTACAATGAGCAGTTCTTC

V: TRBV10-3
J: TRBJ2-2
D: -
size: many
CDR3: CAISEWGTAATNTGELFF
DNA: TGTGCCATCAGTGAGTGGGGAACGGCAGCAACGAACACCGGGGAGCTGTTTTTT

V: TRBV19
J: TRBJ2-2
D: -
size: -
CDR3: CASSTHTSTGGELFF
DNA: TGTGCCAGTAGTACTCATACTAGCACTGGCGGGGAGCTGTTTTTT

V: TRBV6-2/TRBV6-3
J: TRBJ1-2
D: TRBD1
size: few
CDR3: CASSYRTGKYTF
DNA: TGTGCCAGCAGTTACCGGACAGGAAAATACACCTTC

V: TRBV28
J: TRBJ2-6
D: TRBD1
size: -
CDR3: CASRIRDSGGANVLTF
DNA: TGTGCCAGCAGGATCCGGGACAGTGGTGGGGCCAACGTCCTGACTTTC

V: TRBV7-6
J: TRBJ1-4
D: -
size: few
CDR3: CASSLGQSGLNEKLFF
DNA: TGTGCCAGCAGCTTAGGTCAGTCGGGACTTAATGAAAAACTGTTTTTT

V: TRBV3-1
J: TRBJ2-2
D: -
size: few
CDR3: CASSQDPLPSGELFF
DNA: TGTGCCAGCAGCCAAGACCCCCTCCCGTCCGGGGAGCTGTTTTTT

V: TRBV6-2/TRBV6-3
J: TRBJ2-1
D: -
size: -
CDR3: CASSYRVRGPGGSSYNEQFF
DNA: TGTGCCAGCAGTTACAGGGTCAGGGGTCCCGGCGGGAGCTCCTACAATGAGCAGTTCTTC

V: TRBV10-3
J: TRBJ2-5
D: -
size: many
CDR3: CAISAAVGETQYF
DNA: TGTGCCATCAGTGCCGCGGTCGGAGAGACCCAGTACTTC

V: TRBV4-3
J: TRBJ2-1
D: -
size: few
CDR3: CAKYLNEQFF
DNA: TGCGCCAAGTACCTGAATGAGCAGTTCTTC

V: TRBV5-1
J: TRBJ2-3
D: -
size: many
CDR3: CASSLDAGDTQYF
DNA: TGCGCCAGCAGCTTGGACGCCGGAGATACGCAGTATTTT

V: TRBV6-2/TRBV6-3
J: TRBJ1-5
D: -
size: -
CDR3: CASSKGTPENQPQHF
DNA: TGTGCCAGCAGTAAGGGGACGCCTGAGAATCAGCCCCAGCATTTT

V: TRBV7-3
J: TRBJ2-2
D: -
size: few
CDR3: CASSLAVAGELFF
DNA: TGTGCCAGCAGCTTAGCTGTAGCCGGGGAGCTGTTTTTT

V: TRBV7-2
J: TRBJ2-6
D: -
size: -
CDR3: CASSPQGFSGANVLTF
DNA: TGTGCCAGCAGCCCCCAAGGGTTCTCTGGGGCCAACGTCCTGACTTTC

V: TRBV29-1
J: TRBJ1-2
D: -
size: -
CDR3: CSVDTPNYGYTF
DNA: TGCAGCGTCGATACACCTAACTATGGCTACACCTTC

V: TRBV5-1
J: TRBJ1-6
D: TRBD1
size: many
CDR3: CASSPDRADSPLHF
DNA: TGCGCCAGCAGTCCGGACAGGGCTGATTCACCCCTCCACTTT

V: TRBV2
J: TRBJ2-2
D: -
size: many
CDR3: CASSELGITGELFF
DNA: TGTGCCAGCAGTGAATTGGGAATCACCGGGGAGCTGTTTTTT

V: TRBV18
J: TRBJ1-3
D: TRBD1
size: many
CDR3: CASSLDRAISGNTIYF
DNA: TGTGCCAGCTCACTCGACAGGGCGATCTCTGGAAACACCATATATTTT

V: TRBV7-9
J: TRBJ2-1
D: TRBD2
size: few
CDR3: CASSTTVAGAAYNEQFF
DNA: TGTGCCAGCAGCACAACCGTAGCGGGAGCGGCCTACAATGAGCAGTTCTTC

V: TRBV4-1
J: TRBJ1-1
D: TRBD1
size: -
CDR3: CASSPTGQSNTEAFF
DNA: TGCGCCAGCAGCCCTACGGGACAGTCGAACACTGAAGCTTTCTTT

V: TRBV7-9
J: TRBJ2-1
D: -
size: -
CDR3: CASSFPVGDEQFF
DNA: TGTGCCAGCAGCTTTCCGGTGGGGGACGAGCAGTTCTTC

V: TRBV7-2
J: TRBJ2-1
D: TRBD2
size: few
CDR3: CASSPSIAGGNNEQFF
DNA: TGTGCCAGCAGCCCCTCTATTGCGGGAGGGAACAATGAGCAGTTCTTC

V: TRBV5-1
J: TRBJ2-7
D: -
size: few
CDR3: CASSLFWGREQYF
DNA: TGCGCCAGCAGCTTGTTTTGGGGGCGCGAGCAGTACTTC

V: TRBV20-1
J: TRBJ2-2
D: TRBD1
size: few
CDR3: CSAREIGTGALTGELFF
DNA: TGCAGTGCTAGAGAGATAGGTACAGGGGCCCTCACCGGGGAGCTGTTTTTT

V: TRBV20-1
J: TRBJ2-7
D: -
size: -
CDR3: CSASGISYEQYF
DNA: TGCAGTGCTAGCGGGATCTCCTACGAGCAGTACTTC

V: TRBV7-9
J: TRBJ2-7
D: TRBD1
size: -
CDR3: CASSSGTGSNEQYF
DNA: TGTGCCAGCAGCTCCGGGACAGGGTCCAACGAGCAGTACTTC

V: TRBV12-3/TRBV12-4
J: TRBJ2-5
D: -
size: -
CDR3: CASSSITGREETQYF
DNA: TGTGCCAGCAGTTCGATTACTGGGAGAGAGGAGACCCAGTACTTC

V: TRBV24-1
J: TRBJ2-2
D: -
size: -
CDR3: CATAASTGELFF
DNA: TGTGCCACAGCCGCGAGCACCGGGGAGCTGTTTTTT

V: TRBV10-2
J: TRBJ2-7
D: -
size: -
CDR3: CASQIFDRTYEQYF
DNA: TGCGCCAGTCAAATATTCGACAGGACCTACGAGCAGTACTTC

V: TRBV20-1
J: TRBJ1-2
D: -
size: many
CDR3: CSASRTRGDGYTF
DNA: TGCAGTGCTAGCCGGACAAGGGGGGATGGCTACACCTTC

V: TRBV6-5
J: TRBJ1-4
D: -
size: few
CDR3: CASTSSGVLIEKLFF
DNA: TGTGCCAGCACTTCATCGGGGGTTCTAATTGAAAAACTGTTTTTT

V: TRBV7-9
J: TRBJ1-5
D: -
size: -
CDR3: CASSLAVGYSNQPQHF
DNA: TGTGCCAGCAGCTTAGCCGTCGGCTATAGCAATCAGCCCCAGCATTTT

V: TRBV6-1
J: TRBJ1-5
D: -
size: -
CDR3: CASRENGYFNQPQHF
DNA: TGTGCCAGCAGGGAAAACGGATATTTTAATCAGCCCCAGCATTTT

V: TRBV7-2
J: TRBJ2-4
D: TRBD1
size: -
CDR3: CASSLTGIKNIQYF
DNA: TGTGCCAGCAGCTTGACAGGGATCAAAAACATTCAGTACTTC

V: TRBV24-1
J: TRBJ2-1
D: TRBD2
size: few
CDR3: CATGNPIAGGHNEQFF
DNA: TGTGCCACCGGCAACCCAATAGCGGGAGGCCACAATGAGCAGTTCTTC

V: TRBV30
J: TRBJ2-1
D: -
size: few
CDR3: CAWSFGWGSEQFF
DNA: TGTGCCTGGAGTTTTGGATGGGGTAGTGAGCAGTTCTTC

V: TRBV4-2
J: TRBJ1-6
D: -
size: -
CDR3: CASSQAPFGNSPLHF
DNA: TGTGCCAGCAGCCAAGCCCCCTTCGGAAATTCACCCCTCCACTTT

V: TRBV29-1
J: TRBJ1-1
D: -
size: -
CDR3: CSVWGLNTEAFF
DNA: TGCAGCGTTTGGGGATTGAACACTGAAGCTTTCTTT

V: TRBV5-5
J: TRBJ2-5
D: -
size: few
CDR3: CASSLDSTTPETQYF
DNA: TGTGCCAGCAGCTTGGACAGTACTACCCCAGAGACCCAGTACTTC

V: TRBV4-1
J: TRBJ2-5
D: -
size: few
CDR3: CASSQYYRTGTQETQYF
DNA: TGCGCCAGCAGCCAATATTATCGAACAGGGACCCAAGAGACCCAGTACTTC

V: TRBV9
J: TRBJ2-1
D: -
size: many
CDR3: CASSVAALGAYNEQFF
DNA: TGTGCCAGCAGCGTAGCCGCCTTAGGGGCCTACAATGAGCAGTTCTTC

V: TRBV20-1
J: TRBJ1-1
D: TRBD1
size: -
CDR3: CSAPSRDRGTEAFF
DNA: TGCAGTGCCCCCAGCCGGGACAGGGGCACTGAAGCTTTCTTT

V: TRBV6-2/TRBV6-3
J: TRBJ2-1
D: -
size: few
CDR3: CASRKQGPNEQFF
DNA: TGTGCCAGCAGGAAACAGGGTCCCAATGAGCAGTTCTTC

V: TRBV12-3/TRBV12-4
J: TRBJ2-3
D: -
size: -
CDR3: CASSFGRVEWRPDTQYF
DNA: TGTGCCAGCAGTTTCGGGCGGGTTGAGTGGAGGCCAGATACGCAGTATTTT

V: TRBV7-8
J: TRBJ2-3
D: TRBD1
size: few
CDR3: CASSSRQGTTDTQYF
DNA: TGTGCCAGCAGCTCGCGACAGGGGACCACAGATACGCAGTATTTT

V: TRBV20-1
J: TRBJ1-1
D: -
size: -
CDR3: CSAIDQGLSTEAFF
DNA: TGCAGTGCTATAGACCAGGGGCTGAGCACTGAAGCTTTCTTT

V: TRBV20-1
J: TRBJ2-1
D: -
size: many
CDR3: CSAPNYDQGRKEQFF
DNA: TGCAGTGCTCCTAACTACGATCAGGGGCGAAAGGAGCAGTTCTTC

V: TRBV25-1
J: TRBJ2-4
D: -
size: few
CDR3: CASSENRRLEDKNIQYF
DNA: TGTGCCAGCAGTGAAAATCGGAGACTAGAGGACAAAAACATTCAGTACTTC

V: TRBV28
J: TRBJ2-7
D: -
size: -
CDR3: CASSLRPGRGGYEQYF
DNA: TGTGCCAGCAGTCTTCGCCCGGGCAGGGGGGGATACGAGCAGTACTTC